These 27 T cell receptor beta chains were all obtained from the same sample, sequenced in a study of Graves' ophthalmopathy and Graves' hyperthyroidism. RNA served as the template for amplifying TCR beta CDR3 regions. Following a first-round RT-PCR that used HTBI primers, a second-round multiplex PCR was carried out. TCRdb fed the multiplex PCR reads into MiXCR, producing one record per CDR3 protein. In the table there are under 350,000 distinct CDR3 sequences, 15% to 20% of which are singletons. Sequencing input: peripheral blood. Source of these receptors: an adult man with Graves' ophthalmopathy.

Ten or more counts support this clonotype. The V gene is TRBV27, the J gene TRBJ2-7; D uncertain. Germline CDR1 is MNHEY and CDR2 is SMNVEV (reference sequence). The CDR3 sequence is 12 residues long. Trimming took off 2 bases at V and 7 bases at J, with 9 bases between the two ends. The CDR3 loop is CASSLAMGEQYF. In nucleotides, the CDR3 is TGTGCCAGCAGTTTAGCAATGGGAGAGCAGTACTTC.

There are many counts of this clonotype. The gene calls are TRBV6-5 and TRBJ1-1; tentative D call: TRBD1 (6 bases). Deletions cut 6 bases from V and 3 bases from J, with 14 bases between. This CDR3 comprises 14 residues. Germline CDR1 and CDR2: MNHEY and SVGAGI. The CDR3 DNA reads as TGTGCCAGCAGCTACAGGGTTATGGACACTGAAGCTTTCTTT. Its translation: CASSYRVMDTEAFF.

This clonotype was counted many times. The chain joins TRBV28 to TRBJ2-5; TRBD1 matches 7 bases. The CDR3 length is 13 residues. After removal of 3 bases from V and 9 bases from J, the junction contained 7 bases not matched to a gene. The germline V gene encodes CDR1 MDHEN and CDR2 SYDVKM. In DNA form, the CDR3 reads TGTGCCAGCAGTTTGACACAAACAGGGGCCCAGTACTTC. Its protein product is CASSLTQTGAQYF.

This clonotype was seen repeatedly, ten times or more. This chain connects TRBV6-2 or TRBV6-3 to TRBJ1-2; D uncertain. CDR3 length: 13 amino acids. Germline lookup yields CDR1 MNHEY and CDR2 SVGEGT. With 5 bases removed from V and 4 bases from J, the gap between germline ends came to 11 bases. The CDR3 loop reads CASSPTRFYGYTF. The CDR3 DNA reads TGTGCCAGCAGTCCGACACGCTTCTATGGCTACACCTTC.

The V and J genes are TRBV28 and TRBJ2-7; 8 nucleotides line up with TRBD1. Germline CDR1 and CDR2: MDHEN and SYDVKM. The CDR3 has 16 amino acids. J gave up 3 bases and V 7 bases, and 14 bases lay outside the gene matches. The CDR3 is CASTNSRTGRYYEQYF. The CDR3, as DNA: TGTGCCAGCACCAACTCCCGGACAGGGAGATACTACGAGCAGTACTTC. The full variable domain, in which reference TRBV28 and TRBJ2-7 provide the parts outside the CDR3, is DVKVTQSSRYLVKRTGEKVFLECVQDMDHENMFWYRQDPGLGLRLIYFSYDVKMKEKGDIPEGYSVSREKKERFSLILESASTNQTSMYLCASTNSRTGRYYEQYFGPGTRLTVT.

The chain joins TRBV27 to TRBJ2-7; D not certain. CDR3 length: 13 amino acids. Germline CDR1 reads MNHEY; CDR2 reads SMNVEV (reference sequence). V was cut by 3 bases and J by 6 bases, with 12 bases left in between. The CDR3 DNA reads TGTGCCAGCAGTTTCGGAGCGAACAGCGAGCAGTACTTC. This translates into CASSFGANSEQYF.

This rearrangement joins TRBV12-3 or TRBV12-4 to TRBJ2-5, with 7 bases that match TRBD1. This CDR3 spans 13 amino acids. The J segment lost 7 bases and the V segment lost 6 bases, leaving 8 bases of the junction unmatched. The DNA of the CDR3 is TGTGCCAGCAGCTCTACAGGGGACGGGACCCAGTACTTC. Residues: CASSSTGDGTQYF.

V is TRBV6-2 or TRBV6-3 and J is TRBJ2-4; D may be TRBD2 (5 bases). Trimming left V 0 bases short and J 5 bases short, with 14 bases between. Germline V gene lookup returns CDR1 MNHEY and CDR2 SVGEGT. The CDR3 totals 16 residues. DNA for the CDR3: TGTGCCAGCAGTTACTCGAATATTGGACTCCAAAACATTCAGTACTTC. Translating it yields CASSYSNIGLQNIQYF.

This clonotype was detected a few times. V and J are TRBV12-3 or TRBV12-4 and TRBJ2-5; 11 bases match TRBD2. This CDR3 region has 16 residues. Trimming removed 3 bases from V and 4 bases from J; junction bases left unmatched: 7. This CDR3 reads CASSLGTSGGRETQYF. The CDR3 DNA is TGTGCCAGCAGTTTGGGGACTAGCGGAGGGCGAGAGACCCAGTACTTC.

In its sample, this clonotype was seen many times. V gene TRBV6-1 combines with J gene TRBJ1-2; 10 bases map to TRBD1. This CDR3 region has 16 residues. The germline V gene has CDR1 MNHNS and CDR2 SASEGT. The V segment lost 2 bases and the J segment 7 bases; nucleotides outside the gene matches: 10. The CDR3 loop is CASSENLGQGVRGYTF. Written as DNA, the CDR3 is TGTGCCAGCAGTGAAAATCTCGGACAGGGGGTTCGTGGCTACACCTTC.

The sample holds many counts of this clonotype. V is TRBV5-1 and J is TRBJ2-5; D not certain. CDR3 length equals 13 residues. Germline V CDR1 and CDR2: SGHRS, YFSETQ. The ends were cut back, 4 bases at V and 5 bases at J, with 12 bases in the middle. CDR3 bases: TGCGCCAGCAGCCAGTGGGGTCGGGAGACCCAGTACTTC. Protein product: CASSQWGRETQYF.

This clonotype was counted ten times or more. This chain links TRBV29-1 with TRBJ2-7, with 7 nucleotides matching TRBD1. CDR3 size: 12 residues. Germline CDR1 SQVTM, CDR2 ANQGSEA. The junction had 4 bases not matched to a gene; V was cut back by 4 bases and J by 4 bases. The CDR3 spells CSVGGRGYEQYF. CDR3 bases: TGCAGCGTTGGGGGCAGGGGGTACGAGCAGTACTTC.

Ten or more counts support this clonotype. V gene TRBV10-3 combines with J gene TRBJ1-5, with TRBD1 as a possible D gene (5 bases). Trimming removed 3 bases from V and 9 bases from J, with 6 bases in between. The CDR3 is made up of 11 amino acids. The germline gives CDR1 ENHRY, CDR2 SYGVKD. This CDR3 reads CAISDQGPQHF. CDR3 DNA sequence: TGTGCCATCAGTGACCAGGGGCCCCAGCATTTT.

Ten or more counts support this clonotype. V and J are TRBV30 and TRBJ2-3; 8 positions match TRBD1. The CDR3 is made up of 14 amino acids. Germline V gene lookup returns CDR1 GTSNPN and CDR2 SVGIG (reference sequence). The V and J ends lost 6 bases and 2 bases, in that order; junction bases with no gene match: 7. CDR3 residues: CACKTGVFTDTQYF. The CDR3 bases are TGTGCCTGCAAGACAGGGGTTTTCACAGATACGCAGTATTTT.

This clonotype was counted ten times or more. One end of the junction does not line up with germline, which may come from a read error. V and J are TRBV25-1 and TRBJ1-2; a weak D match, TRBD1 (6 bases). Per germline, CDR1 MGHDK and CDR2 SYGVNS. The CDR3 has 15 amino acids. CDR3: CAGSISSGDTYGYTF. For the CDR3, the DNA is TGTGCCGGCAGTATCTCCTCGGGGGACACATATGGCTACACCTTC.

This clonotype was seen many times. The chain carries TRBV5-1 and TRBJ1-6; D is unclear. CDR1 is SGHRS, CDR2 YFSETQ, per germline. The CDR3 is 14 residues long. V gave up 4 bases and J gave up 10 bases, with 15 bases separating them. The CDR3 DNA sequence: TGCGCCAGCAGCGAAGCCAGCATGGGGTCACCCCTCCACTTT. It is translated as CASSEASMGSPLHF.

Many counts were recorded for this clonotype. The V and J genes are TRBV12-3 or TRBV12-4 and TRBJ1-2, with D maybe TRBD1 (6 bases). The CDR3 runs to 14 residues. The CDR3 DNA sequence: TGTGCGAGCGGGGGGGGGCTTGAAAACTATGGCTACACCTTC. This translates into CASGGGLENYGYTF.

This clonotype was found a few times. The rearrangement joins TRBV3-1 to TRBJ2-5, with a tentative D call TRBD2 (5 bases). Trimming removed 1 base at V and 5 bases at J, with 14 bases between. The CDR3 length is 15 residues. In germline, CDR1 is LGHDT, CDR2 YNNKEL (reference sequence). This chain's CDR3 is CASSQVGLYGETQYF. The CDR3 DNA reads TGTGCCAGCAGCCAAGTCGGACTCTACGGGGAGACCCAGTACTTC.

The CDR3 region is CASSLAYFVHEQYF. DNA for the CDR3: TGTGCCAGCAGCCTCGCCTACTTTGTCCACGAGCAGTACTTC. The chain couples TRBV28 to TRBJ2-7; D is ambiguous. Trimming removed 6 bases at V and 5 bases at J, with 17 bases between. Germline V gives CDR1 MDHEN, CDR2 SYDVKM. This CDR3 comprises 14 residues.

This clonotype was seen a single time. J is TRBJ1-5 and V is TRBV28; D unclear. Germline CDR1 MDHEN, CDR2 SYDVKM. The CDR3 extends over 15 amino acids. V dropped 2 bases and J dropped 2 bases, with 10 bases sitting between them. CDR3 protein: CASSLSGSGNQPQHF. In DNA form, the CDR3 reads TGTGCCAGCAGTTTAAGTGGAAGTGGCAATCAGCCCCAGCATTTT.

This clonotype has only one observation. Sequence at one end of the junction differs from germline and may be a read error. The chain links TRBV29-1 to TRBJ2-7; D may be TRBD1 (5 bases). Germline V CDR1 and CDR2: SQVTM, ANQGSEA. The CDR3 covers 15 residues. The CDR3 coding sequence is TGCAGCGTTGAGATACACCAGGACATTTTCTATGAGCAGTCCTTC. Encoded protein: CSVEIHQDIFYEQSF.

This clonotype was seen ten or more times. The chain is built from TRBV6-5 and TRBJ1-5, with unresolved D. Germline-derived CDR1 and CDR2 are MNHEY and SVGAGI. The CDR3 extends over 16 amino acids. Trimming pared 5 bases from V and 0 bases from J, leaving 14 bases between. The CDR3 bases are TGTGCCAGCAGTCTGACTCGGCAGGCTAGCAATCAGCCCCAGCATTTT. Protein product: CASSLTRQASNQPQHF.

This clonotype was counted ten times or more. This chain links TRBV5-1 with TRBJ1-3; D is undetermined. V shed 1 base and J shed 2 bases, with 10 bases lying between them. Germline V gene lookup returns CDR1 SGHRS and CDR2 YFSETQ. The CDR3 totals 15 residues. Here the CDR3 reads CASSLNGLTGNTIYF. CDR3 bases: TGCGCCAGCAGCTTGAATGGGTTAACTGGAAACACCATATATTTT.

Ten or more counts support this clonotype. Sequence at one end of the junction differs from germline and may be a read error. The chain couples TRBV6-1 to TRBJ1-5; D remains unclear. Germline loops: CDR1 MNHNS, CDR2 SASEGT. The CDR3 loop spans 13 amino acids. DNA of the CDR3: TGTGCCAGCAGTGAAGTCAGCAGTCAGCCCCAGCATTTT. Translated, it gives CASSEVSSQPQHF.

This clonotype was observed at least ten times. V and J are TRBV5-1 and TRBJ2-2; TRBD2 might be the D (5 bases). The V gene lost 0 bases and the J gene lost 5 bases, with 11 bases spanning the gap. Germline CDR1 and CDR2: SGHRS and YFSETQ. This CDR3 comprises 15 residues. This CDR3 reads CASSLALAGTGELFF. Here the CDR3 DNA reads TGCGCCAGCAGCTTGGCCCTAGCCGGAACCGGGGAGCTGTTTTTT.

This clonotype has at least ten counts. The rearrangement joins TRBV27 to TRBJ1-2; 8 nucleotides align to TRBD1. CDR1 and CDR2 from the germline V gene are MNHEY and SMNVEV (reference sequence). V lost 6 bases and J lost 4; bases outside the gene matches: 10. CDR3 length: 15 amino acids. CDR3: CASRLGQVQGYGYTF. DNA for the CDR3: TGTGCCAGCAGACTGGGACAGGTCCAAGGCTATGGCTACACCTTC.

In its sample, this clonotype was seen many times. V gene TRBV19 combines with J gene TRBJ1-1, with unresolved D. The germline CDR1 and CDR2 sequences are LNHDA and SQIVND (reference sequence). This CDR3 comprises 13 residues. V was pared by 2 bases and J by 0 bases, with 4 bases between. DNA of the CDR3: TGTGCCAGTAGTATATGGCTGAACACTGAAGCTTTCTTT. Translating gives CASSIWLNTEAFF.